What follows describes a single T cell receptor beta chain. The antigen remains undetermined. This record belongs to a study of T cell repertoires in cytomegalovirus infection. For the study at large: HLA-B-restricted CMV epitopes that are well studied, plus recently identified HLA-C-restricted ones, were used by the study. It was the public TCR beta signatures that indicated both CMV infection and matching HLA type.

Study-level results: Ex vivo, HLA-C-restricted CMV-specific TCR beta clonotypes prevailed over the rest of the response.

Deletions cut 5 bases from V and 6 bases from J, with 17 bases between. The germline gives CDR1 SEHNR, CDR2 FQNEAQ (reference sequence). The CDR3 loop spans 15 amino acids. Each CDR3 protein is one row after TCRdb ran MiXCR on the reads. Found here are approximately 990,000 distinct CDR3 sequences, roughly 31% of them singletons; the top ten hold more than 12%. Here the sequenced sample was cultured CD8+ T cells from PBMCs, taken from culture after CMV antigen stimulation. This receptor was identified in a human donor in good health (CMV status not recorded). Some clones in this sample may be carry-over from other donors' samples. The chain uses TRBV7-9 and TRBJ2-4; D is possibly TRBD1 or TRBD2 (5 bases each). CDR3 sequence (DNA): TGTGCCAGCAGCCCCCCCTGGGACGGTGGAAACATTCAGTACTTC. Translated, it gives CASSPPWDGGNIQYF.